This entry lists 9 T cell receptor beta chains sequenced from one sample in a study of cytomegalovirus exposure and HLA in healthy donors. The study ran its PCR with 60 Vbeta and 13 Jbeta primers. The protocol was immunoSEQ multiplex PCR, while the TCRdb copy is restricted to in-frame clones and leaves out a portion. The sample has some 250,000 clones; around 76% are singletons. Sequencing was performed on PBMCs. The receptor source for this set is a woman aged 40-49 years in good health and CMV-seropositive.

The V call is TRBV7-2, the J call TRBJ2-5; 9 nucleotides agree with TRBD2. Germline lookup yields CDR1 SGHTA and CDR2 FQGNSA. Trimming cost V 6 bases and J 2 bases; bases outside gene matches: 7. The CDR3 contains 15 residues. The chain's CDR3 is CASRRGLARQETQYF. The CDR3, as DNA: TGTGCCAGCAGGCGCGGACTAGCGCGTCAAGAGACCCAGTACTTC.

The sample holds one count of this clone. The chain employs TRBV10-3 and TRBJ1-1; the D gene is possibly TRBD1 (5 bases). The V gene's germline CDR1 is ENHRY and CDR2 SYGVKD. The V end was cut by 0 bases, the J end by 3 bases, with 8 bases between. CDR3 length: 14 residues. The CDR3 reads CAISESTAYTEAFF. In nucleotides, the CDR3 is TGTGCCATCAGTGAGTCGACAGCGTACACTGAAGCTTTCTTT.

The gene calls are TRBV29-1 and TRBJ2-1; 11 nucleotides line up with TRBD2. Trimming cost V 6 bases and J 12 bases; bases outside gene matches: 13. Germline CDR1 reads SQVTM; CDR2 reads ANQGSEA. CDR3 length: 14 residues. DNA for the CDR3: TGCAGCGTCGCTTTAGCGGGGGGGCGTTTGTCGCAGTTCTTC. This translates into CSVALAGGRLSQFF.

The chain recombines TRBV7-2 with TRBJ2-7; 7 bases line up with TRBD2. The V and J ends lost 2 bases and 2 bases, in that order; junction bases with no gene match: 3. Germline loops: CDR1 SGHTA, CDR2 FQGNSA. The CDR3 runs 14 residues. CDR3 amino acids: CASSLQRGAYEQYF. CDR3 DNA sequence: TGTGCCAGCAGCTTACAGCGGGGAGCCTACGAGCAGTACTTC. Variable domain in full (rest from reference TRBV7-2 and TRBJ2-7): GAGVSQSPSNKVTEKGKDVELRCDPISGHTALYWYRQSLGQGLEFLIYFQGNSAPDKSGLPSDRFSAERTGGSVSTLTIQRTQQEDSAVYLCASSLQRGAYEQYFGPGTRLTVT.

This clone appeared a single time. The chain is built from TRBV6-6 and TRBJ2-7, with 9 bases fitting TRBD1. CDR3 length: 14 amino acids. J gave up 2 bases and V 5 bases, and 4 bases lay outside the gene matches. Germline V gives CDR1 MNHNY, CDR2 SVGAGI (reference sequence). The CDR3 coding sequence is TGTGCCAGCAGTCCCCGGACAGGGGCCTACGAGCAGTACTTC. Translated, it gives CASSPRTGAYEQYF.

The chain has TRBV9 and TRBJ2-3, with unresolved D. This CDR3 has 14 amino acids. Germline values: CDR1 SGDLS, CDR2 YYNGEE. Trimming took off 0 bases at V and 2 bases at J, with 7 bases between the two ends. CDR3 nucleotides: TGTGCCAGCAGCGTAGCTACAGTCACAGATACGCAGTATTTT. It specifies CASSVATVTDTQYF.

The chain links TRBV6-5 to TRBJ1-1; D not certain. Per germline, CDR1 MNHEY and CDR2 SVGAGI. The CDR3 runs 12 residues. V was clipped by 0 bases and J by 5 bases, with 4 bases between them. The CDR3 region has the DNA TGTGCCAGCAGTTACTCGAGGACTGAAGCTTTCTTT. Translation: CASSYSRTEAFF.

The chain joins TRBV7-2 to TRBJ2-3, with D possibly TRBD2 on 6 matching bases. Germline CDR1 and CDR2: SGHTA and FQGNSA. CDR3 length: 16 amino acids. Trimming took 2 bases from V and 2 from J, leaving 14 bases between them. The CDR3, as DNA: TGTGCCAGCAGCTTAAGGCCGGGACTCCTCACAGATACGCAGTATTTT. It is translated as CASSLRPGLLTDTQYF. Supplemented by reference TRBV7-2 and TRBJ2-3, the full variable domain reads GAGVSQSPSNKVTEKGKDVELRCDPISGHTALYWYRQSLGQGLEFLIYFQGNSAPDKSGLPSDRFSAERTGGSVSTLTIQRTQQEDSAVYLCASSLRPGLLTDTQYFGPGTRLTVL.

The V call is TRBV23-1, the J call TRBJ1-6; 9 bases are shared with TRBD1. TRBV23-1 is sorted into the ORF group, with uncertain function. This CDR3 comprises 18 residues. The V segment lost 2 bases and the J segment 7 bases; nucleotides outside the gene matches: 12. CDR3 sequence (DNA): TGCGCCAGCAGTCAAAAAAAATTCACCGGGACAGGGAATTCACCCCTCCACTTT. This gives the protein CASSQKKFTGTGNSPLHF.